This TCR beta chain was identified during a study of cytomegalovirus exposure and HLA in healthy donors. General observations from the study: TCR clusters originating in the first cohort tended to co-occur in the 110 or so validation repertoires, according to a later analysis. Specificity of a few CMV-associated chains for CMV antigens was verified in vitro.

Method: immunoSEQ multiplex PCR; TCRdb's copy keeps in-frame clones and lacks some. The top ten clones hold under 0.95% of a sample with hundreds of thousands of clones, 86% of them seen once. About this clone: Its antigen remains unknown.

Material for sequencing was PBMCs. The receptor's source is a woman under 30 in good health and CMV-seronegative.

Written as DNA, the CDR3 is TGTGCCAGCAGTAGCCCCGGGACAGTGGACACAGATACGCAGTATTTT. Translating gives CASSSPGTVDTDTQYF. J is TRBJ2-3 and V is TRBV28, with 7 bases lining up with TRBD1. Unmatched junction bases numbered 10, after V lost 5 bases and J lost 2 bases. Germline lookup yields CDR1 MDHEN and CDR2 SYDVKM. CDR3 length: 16 amino acids.